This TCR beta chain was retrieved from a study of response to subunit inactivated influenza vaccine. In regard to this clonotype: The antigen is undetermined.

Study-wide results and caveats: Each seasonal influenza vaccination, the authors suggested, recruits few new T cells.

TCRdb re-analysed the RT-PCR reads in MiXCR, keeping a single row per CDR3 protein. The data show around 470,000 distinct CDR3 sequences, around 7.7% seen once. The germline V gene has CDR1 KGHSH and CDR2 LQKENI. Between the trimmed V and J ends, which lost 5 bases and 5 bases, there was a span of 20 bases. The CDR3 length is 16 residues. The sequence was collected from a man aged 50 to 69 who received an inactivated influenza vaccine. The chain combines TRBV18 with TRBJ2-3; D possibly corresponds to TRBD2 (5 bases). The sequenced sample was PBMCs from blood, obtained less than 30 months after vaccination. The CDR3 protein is CASSINTKRVRDTQYF. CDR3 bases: TGTGCCAGCTCAATAAACACTAAGAGGGTACGAGATACGCAGTATTTT.